Sequencing of this T cell receptor (beta chain) was carried out in a study of blood T cells in healthy people across ages. Then a second PCR, running roughly 7 to 11 cycles, was carried out with a sample-barcoded 5' primer and a J-beta primer mix. TCRdb re-derived calls from the 5' RACE reads in MiXCR, one entry per CDR3 protein. In the table there are approximately 1,000,000 distinct CDR3 sequences, 40% to 55% of which are singletons. V was pared by 0 bases and J by 9 bases, with 6 bases between. CDR3 length: 12 amino acids. The germline gives CDR1 SGHDN, CDR2 FVKESK. The source of this sequence is a woman aged 60 to 75 in good health. Material for sequencing was blood. The chain joins TRBV14 to TRBJ2-1; TRBD1 might be the D (5 bases). CDR3 region: CASSQEGAEQFF. The CDR3 DNA sequence: TGTGCCAGCAGCCAAGAAGGGGCTGAGCAGTTCTTC.